This T cell receptor (beta chain) was profiled in a study of blood T cell repertoires in COVID-19. Clones were sequenced by immunoSEQ multiplex PCR, and TCRdb holds only the in-frame ones, with some missing. The table has about 220,000 clones, around 86% seen once. The CDR3 consists of 16 residues. CDR1 and CDR2 from the germline V gene are SGHRS and YFSETQ. Germline trimming cut 0 bases from V and 2 bases from J; bases unmatched to any gene: 5. This TCR was recovered from a woman in her seventies with COVID-19, enrolled during active disease. The source material was peripheral blood. This chain connects TRBV5-1 to TRBJ1-3; 7 nucleotides line up with TRBD1. The CDR3 spells CASSLGHGTAGNTIYF. The CDR3 nucleotides read TGCGCCAGCAGCTTGGGCCACGGGACAGCTGGAAACACCATATATTTT.